This TCR beta chain was captured in a study of identical twins. This clonotype was counted at least ten times. Unique molecular identifiers were present on cDNA, and template switching added a universal primer site. TCRdb itself ran the 5' RACE reads through MiXCR, one entry per CDR3 protein. Of 1.5 million to 2 million distinct CDR3 sequences in the sample, under 35% were seen once. V dropped 2 bases and J dropped 1; count of bases not matched to a gene: 7. Per the germline V gene, CDR1 is SQVTM and CDR2 is ANQGSEA. The CDR3 has 15 amino acids. The gene calls are TRBV29-1 and TRBJ1-2; 7 nucleotides align to TRBD1. This receptor was obtained from a newborn girl in good health. Input material: cord blood. The CDR3 bases are TGCAGCGTTGAATCCGGATGGGACAGTAACTATGGCTACACCTTC. It encodes CSVESGWDSNYGYTF.